This section outlines one T cell receptor beta chain sequence together with its context. Antigen specificity is unknown. The V end was cut by 1 base, the J end by 2 bases, with 5 bases between. Per the germline V gene, CDR1 is SGHAT and CDR2 is FQNNGV. The CDR3 contains 14 residues. Sequencing was performed with immunoSEQ multiplex PCR; in TCRdb, only in-frame clones are kept and a portion is missing. This table holds approximately 69,000 clones, just under 85% found once. The entry originates in a study of OX40 agonist ivuxolimab in advanced cancers. Study-level information: Earlier treatment with anti-PD-1, anti-PD-L1 or anti-CTLA-4 was permitted, and roughly 40% had received some. Partial responses were seen in three patients, one with hepatocellular carcinoma and two with cutaneous melanoma.

Study-wide findings and caveats: Among the least clonally expanded were partial responders at 0.1-3.0 mg/kg. Clonal expansion was seen in CD4+ and CD8+ blood T cells by week 6 at 0.1 to 3.0 mg/kg.

The input for sequencing was CD4+ or CD8+ T cells sorted from blood, taken in a trial of the OX40 agonist ivuxolimab. This receptor was obtained from an adult with an advanced solid tumor such as melanoma, head and neck, liver or kidney cancer. The chain uses TRBV11-2 and TRBJ2-2; the D is unclear. The CDR3 coding sequence is TGTGCCAGCAGCTTAGCACTCAACACCGGGGAGCTGTTTTTT. Its translation is CASSLALNTGELFF.